The rows below give T cell receptor beta chains drawn from one sample of a study of chemoradiotherapy in HPV16-positive cancers. This table comes from immunoSEQ multiplex PCR, and its TCRdb copy is limited to in-frame clones, with some not included. The table lists about 53,000 clones, roughly nine tenths of them singletons, with less than 3.5% in the top ten. This sample comprised blood, obtained from a patient who underwent chemoradiotherapy. These receptor sequences come from a human donor with HPV-associated anogenital cancer. The CDR3 runs from the conserved cysteine through the conserved F or W.

V gene: TRBV14
J gene: TRBJ2-7
CDR3 length: 15
CDR3 protein: CASSQGLTASYEQYF

V gene: TRBV11-2
J gene: TRBJ2-3
CDR3 length: 15
CDR3 protein: CASSLGGGPTDTQYF

V gene: TRBV6-5
J gene: TRBJ1-4
CDR3 length: 15
CDR3 protein: CASSYSGQINEKLFF

V gene: TRBV7-9
J gene: TRBJ2-7
CDR3 length: 14
CDR3 protein: CASSLGEVTYEQYF

V gene: TRBV9
J gene: TRBJ1-1
CDR3 length: 15
CDR3 protein: CASSVGEGRNTEAFF

V gene: TRBV5-1
J gene: TRBJ2-5
CDR3 length: 14
CDR3 protein: CASSLVPDQETQYF

V gene: TRBV29-1
J gene: TRBJ2-2
CDR3 length: 13
CDR3 protein: CSSYREYTGELFF

V gene: TRBV12-5
J gene: TRBJ1-6
CDR3 length: 16
CDR3 protein: CASGLLTENYNSPLHF

V gene: TRBV10-3
J gene: TRBJ2-3
CDR3 length: 16
CDR3 protein: CAISRGLAGVGDTQYF

V gene: TRBV7-2
J gene: TRBJ1-1
CDR3 length: 14
CDR3 protein: CASSLQGARTEAFF

V gene: TRBV6-1
J gene: TRBJ1-5
CDR3 length: 15
CDR3 protein: CASNFISGDYQPQHF

V gene: TRBV29-1
J gene: TRBJ1-1
CDR3 length: 15
CDR3 protein: CSVDESGVAVSEAFF

V gene: TRBV7-2
J gene: TRBJ2-7
CDR3 length: 15
CDR3 protein: CASSAPGLGSYEQYF

V gene: TRBV5-1
J gene: TRBJ1-1
CDR3 length: 15
CDR3 protein: CASSLGARPDTEAFF

V gene: TRBV27
J gene: TRBJ2-7
CDR3 length: 13
CDR3 protein: CASSSPTVYEQYF

V gene: TRBV27
J gene: TRBJ2-1
CDR3 length: 13
CDR3 protein: CASSPMGYNEQFF

V gene: TRBV5-1
J gene: TRBJ2-1
CDR3 length: 15
CDR3 protein: CASGPNSGSYNEQFF

V gene: TRBV5-4
J gene: TRBJ2-7
CDR3 length: 14
CDR3 protein: CASSSSRLLYEQYF

V gene: TRBV30
J gene: TRBJ1-1
CDR3 length: 13
CDR3 protein: CAQRRGLNTEAFF

V gene: TRBV19
J gene: TRBJ1-6
CDR3 length: 14
CDR3 protein: CASSDRGGSSPLHF

V gene: TRBV29-1
J gene: TRBJ2-3
CDR3 length: 14
CDR3 protein: CSVSSGVATDTQYF

V gene: TRBV5-1
J gene: TRBJ2-7
CDR3 length: 16
CDR3 protein: CASSLEVWTVSYEQYF

V gene: TRBV5-1
J gene: TRBJ2-5
CDR3 length: 17
CDR3 protein: CASSPGTGGGLQETQYF

V gene: TRBV27
J gene: TRBJ1-5
CDR3 length: 15
CDR3 protein: CASSLGQGFNQPQHF

V gene: TRBV25-1
J gene: TRBJ2-3
CDR3 length: 16
CDR3 protein: CASRDSGRPVSDTQYF

V gene: TRBV27
J gene: TRBJ2-5
CDR3 length: 11
CDR3 protein: CASSFYGTQYF

V gene: TRBV7-2
J gene: TRBJ1-5
CDR3 length: 14
CDR3 protein: CASSLDSRGRPQHF

V gene: TRBV18
J gene: TRBJ1-2
CDR3 length: 14
CDR3 protein: CASSPQGRNYGYTF

V gene: TRBV18
J gene: TRBJ1-2
CDR3 length: 13
CDR3 protein: CASSPGSNYGYTF

V gene: TRBV6-5
J gene: TRBJ1-1
CDR3 length: 14
CDR3 protein: CASSYRTENTEAFF

V gene: TRBV30
J gene: TRBJ2-3
CDR3 length: 13
CDR3 protein: CAWSAGGIDTQYF

V gene: TRBV27
J gene: TRBJ2-1
CDR3 length: 12
CDR3 protein: CASSWVGSEQFF

V gene: TRBV5-1
J gene: TRBJ1-4
CDR3 length: 15
CDR3 protein: CASSLDYTDREKLFF

V gene: TRBV2
J gene: TRBJ2-7
CDR3 length: 15
CDR3 protein: CASSEAGRGSYEQYF

V gene: TRBV9
J gene: TRBJ2-7
CDR3 length: 14
CDR3 protein: CASSVGLAGPEQYF

V gene: TRBV5-6
J gene: TRBJ2-1
CDR3 length: 16
CDR3 protein: CASSLPGTGGYNEQFF

V gene: TRBV30
J gene: TRBJ1-5
CDR3 length: 13
CDR3 protein: CAWSVTGGQPQHF

V gene: TRBV19
J gene: TRBJ2-6
CDR3 length: 16
CDR3 protein: CASSMLQGYGANVLTF

V gene: TRBV30
J gene: TRBJ2-1
CDR3 length: 13
CDR3 protein: CAWSKGSYNEQFF

V gene: TRBV19
J gene: TRBJ2-4
CDR3 length: 14
CDR3 protein: CASSIRIAKNIQYF

V gene: TRBV5-1
J gene: TRBJ2-7
CDR3 length: 16
CDR3 protein: CASSLGRGPSSYEQYF

V gene: TRBV29-1
J gene: TRBJ2-7
CDR3 length: 15
CDR3 protein: CSALRGQGWTTEQYF

V gene: TRBV4-3
J gene: TRBJ2-7
CDR3 length: 13
CDR3 protein: CASSQEPGREQYF

V gene: TRBV7-9
J gene: TRBJ2-5
CDR3 length: 16
CDR3 protein: CASSLPPGRAQETQYF

V gene: TRBV30
J gene: TRBJ2-7
CDR3 length: 14
CDR3 protein: CAWRGYRASYEQYF

V gene: TRBV25-1
J gene: TRBJ2-7
CDR3 length: 14
CDR3 protein: CASSEYRVPYEQYF

V gene: TRBV27
J gene: TRBJ2-2
CDR3 length: 17
CDR3 protein: CASSLSWTASNTGELFF

V gene: TRBV29-1
J gene: TRBJ1-4
CDR3 length: 14
CDR3 protein: CSATPDRGNEKLFF

V gene: TRBV6-4
J gene: TRBJ1-2
CDR3 length: 15
CDR3 protein: CASSADSNSNYGYTF

V gene: TRBV7-2
J gene: TRBJ1-5
CDR3 length: 14
CDR3 protein: CASNERASNQPQHF

V gene: TRBV25-1
J gene: TRBJ2-6
CDR3 length: 16
CDR3 protein: CASSDPGTSGANVLTF

V gene: TRBV7-8
J gene: TRBJ2-2
CDR3 length: 15
CDR3 protein: CASTRTSGRTGELFF

V gene: TRBV2
J gene: TRBJ1-5
CDR3 length: 14
CDR3 protein: CASSEDRGGQPQHF

V gene: TRBV6-1
J gene: TRBJ2-3
CDR3 length: 14
CDR3 protein: CASIPLRGLGTQYF